Reported below is one T cell receptor beta chain. Its antigen is still unknown. No clone much larger than this one lies a single base away; base qualities are absent. This record belongs to a study of T-cell memory formation after mild COVID-19 (dated by TCRdb to the early 2020s). Turning to the overall study: Most TCR sequence clusters were specific to one of the two donors. Two young, previously healthy adult volunteers made up the cohort, one male and one female. In a couple of donors, T-cell clones that expanded and contracted after mild COVID-19 were tracked by sequencing TCRalpha and TCRbeta repertoires over time. What the research found in general, with its limitations: Contracting CD4+ clones were found mainly in CM and EM memory subsets, while CD8+ clones were enriched in EMRA. SARS-CoV-2 specificity was not confirmed for the second-wave clones peaking on day 37. Only a couple of mild cases were covered by the study, and larger cohorts that include severe cases with pre-infection samples were considered necessary. From day 15 to 85, contracting clones showed balanced CD4/CD8 phenotypes, whereas a second wave of clones that expanded from day 15 to 37 leaned towards CD4+. The detection of some responding clones in pre-infection memory suggests that pre-existing cross-reactive memory T cells joined the SARS-CoV-2 response.

Ficoll-Paque density gradient centrifugation was used to isolate PBMCs. The sequencer was an Illumina NovaSeq 6000. TCRalpha and TCRbeta cDNA libraries were built by 5'RACE with constant-segment primers, adding sample barcodes and unique molecular identifiers. RNA was extracted from every sample with Trizol reagent. The libraries were amplified in two PCR steps, and the second step added a second sample barcode and Illumina TruSeq adapters. Sequencing of libraries was performed on an Illumina NovaSeq with 2 x 150 bp paired-end reads. From the authors' description of their analysis: With migec v1.2.7, reads were demultiplexed and then collapsed into UMI-guided consensus sequences. Using mixcr v2.1.11, UMI consensuses were aligned to TRA and TRB V and J templates and then assembled into clonotypes. Expanded or contracted clonotypes were those called significant by both edgeR and NoisET, with noise models trained on biological replicates. edgeR calls used a false discovery rate-adjusted p below 0.01 and a log2 fold-change threshold of 1. PCA with hierarchical clustering of max-normalized trajectories of the 1000 most abundant clonotypes was used as exploratory dynamics analysis. Separately sequenced CD4+ and CD8+ repertoires were used to assign the CD4 or CD8 phenotype of responding clones. The public reads were reprocessed in TCRdb via fastp at Q25 and MiXCR, keeping in-frame beta chains. Entries are consolidated by CDR3 protein sequence, retaining the most common genes and DNA. These V and J calls are TCRdb output, not the study's own analysis. For this sample there are around 340,000 distinct CDR3 sequences; approximately 15% appear just once. In total, the top ten clones hold roughly a fifth of the sample.

V lost 4 bases and J lost 8 bases; the stretch between them is 25 bases long. CDR1 and CDR2, looked up from the germline V gene, are SGHRS and YFSETQ. The CDR3 goes from the cysteine to the phenylalanine over 18 residues. Solely the CDR3 DNA is kept, with 54 bases framed from the first base. This receptor chain uses TRBV5-1 and TRBJ1-6; the D segment could be TRBD1, given 5 matching bases. Source material: PBMCs or a T cell subset sorted from them (not recorded which). The sequence derives from a man aged 18 to 35 who had mild COVID-19 (a few samples of this study predate the infection). The sample titles of this study are shuffled in the database, so cell type and time point are left out; the donor was told from shared clones. The DNA reads as follows: TGCGCCAGCAGCCTGGTCGGGGCCCCCCGGATATTGCATTCACCCCTCCACTTT. Its translation reads: CASSLVGAPRILHSPLHF.